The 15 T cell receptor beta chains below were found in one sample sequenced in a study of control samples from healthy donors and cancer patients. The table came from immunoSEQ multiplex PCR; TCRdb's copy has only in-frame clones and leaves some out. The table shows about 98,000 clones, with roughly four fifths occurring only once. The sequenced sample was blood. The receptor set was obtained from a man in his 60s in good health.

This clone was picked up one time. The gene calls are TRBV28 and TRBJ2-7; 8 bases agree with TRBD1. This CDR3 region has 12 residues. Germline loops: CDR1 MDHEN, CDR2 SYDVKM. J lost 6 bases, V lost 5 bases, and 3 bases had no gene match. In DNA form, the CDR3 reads TGTGCCAGCAGTCGACAGGGGCGCGAGCAGTACTTC. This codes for CASSRQGREQYF.

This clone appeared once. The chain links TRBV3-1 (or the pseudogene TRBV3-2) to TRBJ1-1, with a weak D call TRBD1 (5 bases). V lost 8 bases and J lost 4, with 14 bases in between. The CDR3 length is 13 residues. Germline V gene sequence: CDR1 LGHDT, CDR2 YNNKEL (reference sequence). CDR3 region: CASVGTGGTEAFF. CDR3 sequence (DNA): TGTGCCAGCGTAGGTACGGGGGGCACTGAAGCTTTCTTT.

The CDR3 coding sequence is TGTGCCAGCAGCTTAGATCAGGGCGAAGCAGATACGCAGTATTTT. Protein product: CASSLDQGEADTQYF. The rearrangement uses TRBV11-3 and TRBJ2-3, with a possible D match to TRBD1 (5 bases). V was trimmed by 0 bases and J by 4 bases, leaving 11 bases between them. The CDR3 is 15 residues long. Germline V lookup: CDR1 SGHNT, CDR2 YENEEA.

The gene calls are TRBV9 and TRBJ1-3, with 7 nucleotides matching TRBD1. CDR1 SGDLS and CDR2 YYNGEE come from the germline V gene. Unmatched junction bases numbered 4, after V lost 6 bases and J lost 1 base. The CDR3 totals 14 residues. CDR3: CASNEGQSGNTIYF. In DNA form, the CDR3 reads TGTGCCAGCAACGAGGGACAGTCTGGAAACACCATATATTTT. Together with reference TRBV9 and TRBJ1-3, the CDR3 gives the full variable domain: DSGVTQTPKHLITATGQRVTLRCSPRSGDLSVYWYQQSLDQGLQFLIQYYNGEERAKGNILERFSAQQFPDLHSELNLSSLELGDSALYFCASNEGQSGNTIYFGEGSWLTVV.

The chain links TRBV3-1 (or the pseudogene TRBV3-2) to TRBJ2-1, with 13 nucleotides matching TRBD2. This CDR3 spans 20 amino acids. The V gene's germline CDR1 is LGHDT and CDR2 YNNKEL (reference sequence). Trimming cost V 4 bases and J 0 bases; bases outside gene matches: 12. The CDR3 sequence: CASSPLTSGGTTSSYNEQFF. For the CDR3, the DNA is TGTGCCAGCAGCCCCTTGACTAGCGGGGGGACTACAAGCTCCTACAATGAGCAGTTCTTC.

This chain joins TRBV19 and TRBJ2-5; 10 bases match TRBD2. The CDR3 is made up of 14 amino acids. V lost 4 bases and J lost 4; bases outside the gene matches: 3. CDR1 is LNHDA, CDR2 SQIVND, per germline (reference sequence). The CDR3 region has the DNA TGTGCCAGTAGTAGAGCGGGGGGGACAGAGACCCAGTACTTC. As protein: CASSRAGGTETQYF.

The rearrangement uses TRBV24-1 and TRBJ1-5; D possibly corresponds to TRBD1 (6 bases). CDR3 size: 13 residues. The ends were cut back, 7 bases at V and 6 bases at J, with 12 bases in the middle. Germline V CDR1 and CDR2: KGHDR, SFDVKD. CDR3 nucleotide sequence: TGTGCCACCAGAGCAGGGGTGGGTCAGCCCCAGCATTTT. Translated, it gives CATRAGVGQPQHF.

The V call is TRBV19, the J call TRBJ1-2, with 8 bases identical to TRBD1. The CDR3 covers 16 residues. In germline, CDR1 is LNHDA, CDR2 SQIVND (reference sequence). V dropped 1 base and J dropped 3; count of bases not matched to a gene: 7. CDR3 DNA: TGTGCCAGTAGTATAGTCGGCAGGGGGCTGGACTATGGCTACACCTTC. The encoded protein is CASSIVGRGLDYGYTF.

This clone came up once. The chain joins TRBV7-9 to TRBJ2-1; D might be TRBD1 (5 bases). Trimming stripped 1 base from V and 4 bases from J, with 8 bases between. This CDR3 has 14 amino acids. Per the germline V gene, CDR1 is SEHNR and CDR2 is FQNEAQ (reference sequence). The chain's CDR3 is CASSLGTHYNEQFF. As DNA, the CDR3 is TGTGCCAGCAGCTTAGGGACACATTACAATGAGCAGTTCTTC.

The CDR3 bases are TGTGCCAGCAGCCATAAGGCTGGGGCCAACGTCCTGACTTTC. This encodes CASSHKAGANVLTF. The chain has TRBV7-3 and TRBJ2-6; D call uncertain. The germline gives CDR1 SGHTA, CDR2 FQGTGA. Trimming pared 5 bases from V and 2 bases from J, leaving 7 bases between. The CDR3 has 14 residues.

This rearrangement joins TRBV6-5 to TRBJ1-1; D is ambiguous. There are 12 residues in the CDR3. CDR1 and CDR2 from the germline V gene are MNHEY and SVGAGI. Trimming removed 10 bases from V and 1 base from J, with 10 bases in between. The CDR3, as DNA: TGTGCCATTGGACCTAGGAACACTGAAGCTTTCTTT. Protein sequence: CAIGPRNTEAFF.

The CDR3 loop reads CASSLGPGGRYEQYF. The CDR3 DNA is TGTGCCAGCAGCTTAGGTCCGGGGGGTAGATACGAGCAGTACTTC. V usage is TRBV11-2 and J usage is TRBJ2-7; TRBD2 matches at 7 bases. With V trimmed by 1 base and J by 4 bases, 7 bases remained unmatched. The CDR3 extends over 15 amino acids. Germline lookup yields CDR1 SGHAT and CDR2 FQNNGV.

CDR3 residues: CAWTGLAVDTQYF. The CDR3, as DNA: TGTGCCTGGACTGGACTAGCGGTAGATACGCAGTATTTT. V gene TRBV30 combines with J gene TRBJ2-3, with 10 bases fitting TRBD2. CDR1 is GTSNPN and CDR2 is SVGIG in the germline V gene (reference sequence). The CDR3 extends over 13 amino acids. Unmatched junction bases numbered 3, after V lost 4 bases and J lost 5 bases.

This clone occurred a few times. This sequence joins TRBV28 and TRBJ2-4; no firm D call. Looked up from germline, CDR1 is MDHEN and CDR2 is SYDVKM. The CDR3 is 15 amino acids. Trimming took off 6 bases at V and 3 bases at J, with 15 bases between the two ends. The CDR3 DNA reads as TGTGCCAGCAGCCGCGGACCGAAGAACAAAAACATTCAGTACTTC. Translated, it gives CASSRGPKNKNIQYF.

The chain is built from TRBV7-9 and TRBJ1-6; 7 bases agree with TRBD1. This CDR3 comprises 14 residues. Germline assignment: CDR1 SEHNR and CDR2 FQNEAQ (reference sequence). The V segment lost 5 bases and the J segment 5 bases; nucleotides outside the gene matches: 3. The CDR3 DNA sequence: TGTGCCAGCAGCCCGGGACAGAATAATTCACCCCTCCACTTT. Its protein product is CASSPGQNNSPLHF.